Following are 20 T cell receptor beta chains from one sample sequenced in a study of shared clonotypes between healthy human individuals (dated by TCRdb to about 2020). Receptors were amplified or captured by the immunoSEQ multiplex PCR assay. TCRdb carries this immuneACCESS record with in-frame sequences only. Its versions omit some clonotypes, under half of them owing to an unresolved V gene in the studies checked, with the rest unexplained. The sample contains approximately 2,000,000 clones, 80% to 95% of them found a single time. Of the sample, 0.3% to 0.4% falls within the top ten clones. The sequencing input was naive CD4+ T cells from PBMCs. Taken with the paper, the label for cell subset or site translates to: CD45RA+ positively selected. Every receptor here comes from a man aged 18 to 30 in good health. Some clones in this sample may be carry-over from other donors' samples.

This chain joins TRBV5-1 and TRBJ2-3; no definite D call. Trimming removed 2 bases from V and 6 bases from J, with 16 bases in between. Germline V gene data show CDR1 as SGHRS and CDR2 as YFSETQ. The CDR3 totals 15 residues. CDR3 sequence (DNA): TGCGCCAGCAGCTTCCAAGACAAGATGGGGGATACGCAGTATTTT. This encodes CASSFQDKMGDTQYF.

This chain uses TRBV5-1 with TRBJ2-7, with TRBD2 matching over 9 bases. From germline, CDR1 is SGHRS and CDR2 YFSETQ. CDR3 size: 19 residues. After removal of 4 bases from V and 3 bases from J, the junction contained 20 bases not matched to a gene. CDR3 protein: CASSERLAVTAPSNYEQYF. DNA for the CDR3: TGCGCCAGCAGCGAACGACTAGCGGTCACAGCCCCCTCCAACTACGAGCAGTACTTC.

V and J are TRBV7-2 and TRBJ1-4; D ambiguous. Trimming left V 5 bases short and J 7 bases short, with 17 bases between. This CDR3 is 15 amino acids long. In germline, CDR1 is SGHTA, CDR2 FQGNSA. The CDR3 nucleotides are TGTGCCAGCAGCCCCCACTCCCCTAAGGGTGAAAAACTGTTTTTT. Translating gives CASSPHSPKGEKLFF.

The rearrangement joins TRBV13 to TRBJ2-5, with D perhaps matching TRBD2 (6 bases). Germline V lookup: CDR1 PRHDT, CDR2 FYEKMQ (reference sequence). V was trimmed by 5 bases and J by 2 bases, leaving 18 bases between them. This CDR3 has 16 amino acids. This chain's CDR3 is CASSLLTSGGQETQYF. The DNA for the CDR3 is TGTGCCAGCAGCCTACTGACTAGTGGGGGGCAAGAGACCCAGTACTTC.

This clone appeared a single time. The CDR3 DNA reads TGCGCCAGCAGCTTGGTCCCCCCCGGGAGGGCCGCGAGCACAGATACGCAGTATTTT. As protein: CASSLVPPGRAASTDTQYF. The chain links TRBV5-1 to TRBJ2-3; 8 bases agree with TRBD2. Germline V gene sequence: CDR1 SGHRS, CDR2 YFSETQ. V lost 0 bases, J lost 0 bases, and 12 bases stayed unmatched. CDR3 length: 19 residues.

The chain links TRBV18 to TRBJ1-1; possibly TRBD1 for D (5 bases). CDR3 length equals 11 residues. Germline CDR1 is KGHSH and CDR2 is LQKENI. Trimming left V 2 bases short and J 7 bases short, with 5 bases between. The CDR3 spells CASSPTGEAFF. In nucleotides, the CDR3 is TGTGCCAGCTCACCAACAGGTGAAGCTTTCTTT.

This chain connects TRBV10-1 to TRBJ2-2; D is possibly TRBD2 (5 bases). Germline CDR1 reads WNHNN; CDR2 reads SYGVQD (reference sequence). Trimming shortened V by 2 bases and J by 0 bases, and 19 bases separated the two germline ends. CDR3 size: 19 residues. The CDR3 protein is CASSESGLGRITNTGELFF. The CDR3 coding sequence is TGCGCCAGCAGTGAGAGTGGTCTAGGGAGAATAACGAACACCGGGGAGCTGTTTTTT.

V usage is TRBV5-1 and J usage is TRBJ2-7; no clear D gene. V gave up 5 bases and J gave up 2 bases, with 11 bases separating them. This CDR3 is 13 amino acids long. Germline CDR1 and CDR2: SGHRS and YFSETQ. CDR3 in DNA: TGCGCCAGCAGTCGCTACGAGCCCTACGAGCAGTACTTC. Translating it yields CASSRYEPYEQYF.

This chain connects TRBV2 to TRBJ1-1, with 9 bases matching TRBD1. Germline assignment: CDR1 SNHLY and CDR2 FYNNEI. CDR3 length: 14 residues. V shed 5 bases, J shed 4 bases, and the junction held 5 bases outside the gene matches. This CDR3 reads CASSTGGWGTEAFF. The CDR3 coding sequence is TGTGCCAGCAGTACAGGGGGCTGGGGCACTGAAGCTTTCTTT.

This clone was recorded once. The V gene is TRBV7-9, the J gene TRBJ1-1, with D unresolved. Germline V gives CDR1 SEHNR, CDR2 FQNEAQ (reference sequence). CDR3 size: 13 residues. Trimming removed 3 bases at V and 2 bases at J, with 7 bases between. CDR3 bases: TGTGCCAGCAGCTTTCCTGTTAACACTGAAGCTTTCTTT. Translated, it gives CASSFPVNTEAFF.

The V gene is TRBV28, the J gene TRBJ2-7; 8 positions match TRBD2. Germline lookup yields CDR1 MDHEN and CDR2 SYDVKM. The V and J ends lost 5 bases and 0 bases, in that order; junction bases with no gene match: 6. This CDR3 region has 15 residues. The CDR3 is CASSTSGLSSYEQYF. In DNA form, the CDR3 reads TGTGCCAGCAGTACTAGCGGATTGAGCTCCTACGAGCAGTACTTC.

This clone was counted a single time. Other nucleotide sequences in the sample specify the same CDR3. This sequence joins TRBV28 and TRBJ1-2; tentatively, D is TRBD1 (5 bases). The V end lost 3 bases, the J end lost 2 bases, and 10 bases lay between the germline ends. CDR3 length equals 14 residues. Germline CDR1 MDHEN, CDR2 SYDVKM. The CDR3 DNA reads TGTGCCAGCAGTTTGGGGCGGACCAACTATGGCTACACCTTC. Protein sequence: CASSLGRTNYGYTF.

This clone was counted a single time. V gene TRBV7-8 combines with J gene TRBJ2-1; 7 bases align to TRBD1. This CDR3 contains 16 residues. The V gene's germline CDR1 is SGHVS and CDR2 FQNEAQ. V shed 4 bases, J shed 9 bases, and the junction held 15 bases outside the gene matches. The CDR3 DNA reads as TGTGCCAGCAGCTCAATCAACGGACAGGACCGCTTTGAGCAGTTCTTC. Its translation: CASSSINGQDRFEQFF.

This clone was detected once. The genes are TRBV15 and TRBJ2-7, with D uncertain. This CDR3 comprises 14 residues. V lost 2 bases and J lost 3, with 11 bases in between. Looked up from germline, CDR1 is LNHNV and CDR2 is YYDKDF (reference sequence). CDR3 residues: CATSRTDGYYEQYF. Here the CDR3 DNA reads TGTGCCACCAGCAGAACCGACGGGTACTACGAGCAGTACTTC.

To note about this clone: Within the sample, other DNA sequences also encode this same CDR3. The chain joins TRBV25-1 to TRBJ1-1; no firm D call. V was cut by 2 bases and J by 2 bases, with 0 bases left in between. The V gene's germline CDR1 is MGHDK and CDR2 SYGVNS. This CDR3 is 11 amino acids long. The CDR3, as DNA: TGTGCCAGCAGTGAAAACACTGAAGCTTTCTTT. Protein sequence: CASSENTEAFF.

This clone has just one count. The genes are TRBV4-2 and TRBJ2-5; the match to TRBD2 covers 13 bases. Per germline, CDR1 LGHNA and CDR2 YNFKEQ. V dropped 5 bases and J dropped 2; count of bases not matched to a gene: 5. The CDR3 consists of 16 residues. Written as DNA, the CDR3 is TGTGCCAGCAGCAGGGGGACTAGCGGGGTTCAAGAGACCCAGTACTTC. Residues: CASSRGTSGVQETQYF.

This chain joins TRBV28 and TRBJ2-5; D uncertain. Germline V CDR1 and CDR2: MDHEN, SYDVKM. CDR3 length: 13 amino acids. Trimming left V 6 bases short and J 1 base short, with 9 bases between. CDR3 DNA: TGTGCCAGCAGCATAATAGCCCAAGAGACCCAGTACTTC. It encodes CASSIIAQETQYF.

CDR3 coding DNA: TGCGCCAGCAGCTTGGTGACAGCACAGGATACGCAGTATTTT. It is translated as CASSLVTAQDTQYF. This rearrangement joins TRBV5-1 to TRBJ2-3, with D possibly TRBD1 on 5 matching bases. Germline CDR1 is SGHRS and CDR2 is YFSETQ. This CDR3 region has 14 residues. V lost 0 bases to trimming and J lost 6 bases, with 11 bases between them.

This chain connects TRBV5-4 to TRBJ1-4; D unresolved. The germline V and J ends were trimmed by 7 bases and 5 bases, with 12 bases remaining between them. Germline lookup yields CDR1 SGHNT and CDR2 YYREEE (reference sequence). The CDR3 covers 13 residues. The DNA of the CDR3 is TGTGCCAGCTCGGCCGTGGAGAATGAAAAACTGTTTTTT. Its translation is CASSAVENEKLFF.

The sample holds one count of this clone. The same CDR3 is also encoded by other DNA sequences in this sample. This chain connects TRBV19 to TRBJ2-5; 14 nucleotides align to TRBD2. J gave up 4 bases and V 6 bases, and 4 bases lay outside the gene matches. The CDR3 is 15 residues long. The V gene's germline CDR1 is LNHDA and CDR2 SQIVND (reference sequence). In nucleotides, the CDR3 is TGTGCCAGTAGGGGACTAGCGGGAGTTCGAGAGACCCAGTACTTC. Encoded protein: CASRGLAGVRETQYF.